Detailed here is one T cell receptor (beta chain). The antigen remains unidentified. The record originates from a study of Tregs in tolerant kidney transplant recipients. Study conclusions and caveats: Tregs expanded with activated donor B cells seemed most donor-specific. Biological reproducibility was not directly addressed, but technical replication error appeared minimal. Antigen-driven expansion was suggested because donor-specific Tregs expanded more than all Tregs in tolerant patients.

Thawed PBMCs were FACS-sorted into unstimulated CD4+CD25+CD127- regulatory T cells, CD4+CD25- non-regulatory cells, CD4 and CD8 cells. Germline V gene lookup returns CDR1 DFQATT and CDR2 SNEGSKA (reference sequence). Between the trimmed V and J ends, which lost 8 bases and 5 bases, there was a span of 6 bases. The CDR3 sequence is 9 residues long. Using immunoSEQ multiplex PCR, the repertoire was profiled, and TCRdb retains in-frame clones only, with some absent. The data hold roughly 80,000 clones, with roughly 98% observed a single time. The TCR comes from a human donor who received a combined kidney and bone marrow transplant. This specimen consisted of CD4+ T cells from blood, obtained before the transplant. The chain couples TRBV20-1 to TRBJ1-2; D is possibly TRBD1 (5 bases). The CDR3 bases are TGCAGTCCAGGGTATGGCTACACCTTC. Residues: CSPGYGYTF.